This entry features one T cell receptor beta chain sequence. The germline gives CDR1 SQVTM, CDR2 ANQGSEA. Germline trimming cut 7 bases from V and 4 bases from J; bases unmatched to any gene: 14. The length of the CDR3 is 15 residues. Sample-barcoded 5' priming and a J-beta primer mix drove a second PCR of roughly 6 to 12 cycles. Each CDR3 protein gets one entry after TCRdb re-called the 5' RACE reads with MiXCR. The sample shows approximately 730,000 distinct CDR3 sequences, approximately 55% of them seen only once. The entry originates in a study of blood T cells in healthy people across ages. This sequence originates from a man older than 75 in good health. V is TRBV29-1 and J is TRBJ2-5; 8 positions agree with TRBD2. The source material was blood. The CDR3 is CSGSRRRGAPETQYF. Here the CDR3 DNA reads TGCAGCGGCTCACGTAGGCGGGGGGCCCCAGAGACCCAGTACTTC. Full variable domain (outside the CDR3, taken from reference TRBV29-1 and TRBJ2-5): SAVISQKPSRDICQRGTSLTIQCQVDSQVTMMFWYRQQPGQSLTLIATANQGSEATYESGFVIDKFPISRPNLTFSTLTVSNMSPEDSSIYLCSGSRRRGAPETQYFGPGTRLLVL.